The entry below describes one T cell receptor (beta chain). Here immunoSEQ multiplex PCR was the method, and the copy in TCRdb shows in-frame clones only, minus some. Among roughly 240,000 clones listed, roughly 85% were seen once. The CDR3 runs 19 residues. J gave up 4 bases and V 0 bases, and 17 bases lay outside the gene matches. Germline V gene sequence: CDR1 LGHNA, CDR2 YSLEER. The data belong to a study of blood T cell repertoires in COVID-19. Sequencing was performed on PBMCs or T cells enriched from blood (not recorded which). The chain combines TRBV4-3 with TRBJ2-5; 7 bases fit TRBD1. This sequence originates from a woman between 50 and 59 years old with acute COVID-19. The CDR3 region is CASSQDSDLGGPVGETQYF. The CDR3 DNA sequence: TGCGCCAGCAGCCAAGATAGTGACTTAGGGGGCCCTGTCGGAGAGACCCAGTACTTC.